The rows below give T cell receptor beta chains drawn from one sample of a study of blood T cell repertoires in COVID-19. Sequenced by immunoSEQ multiplex PCR; TCRdb stores in-frame clones only, minus some. The sample has approximately 90,000 clones, around 82% seen once. Material for sequencing was peripheral blood. These receptors were collected from a woman of 80 years or more with acute or convalescent COVID-19. CDR3s include the opening cysteine and the closing phenylalanine or tryptophan. D genes are given only for firm matches. For some rows the clone size is stated as once, few or many, or as a class when expanded; others skip it.

clone size,D gene,CDR3 length,J gene,V gene,CDR3 protein,CDR3 DNA
few,.,11,TRBJ1-1,TRBV12-3/TRBV12-4,CASRLTVEAFF,TGTGCCAGCAGATTAACAGTTGAAGCTTTCTTT
.,TRBD1,15,TRBJ1-5,TRBV2,CASSEWPGTGQPQHF,TGTGCCAGCAGTGAATGGCCGGGGACAGGTCAGCCCCAGCATTTT
.,TRBD2,16,TRBJ2-7,TRBV7-9,CASSFLTSANSYEQYF,TGTGCCAGCAGCTTCCTGACTAGCGCGAACTCCTACGAGCAGTACTTC
.,TRBD1,15,TRBJ1-4,TRBV2,CASNSQGAWGEKLFF,TGTGCCAGCAATAGTCAGGGGGCCTGGGGTGAAAAACTGTTTTTT
once,TRBD2,15,TRBJ2-3,TRBV7-7,CASSLTSGGTDTQYF,TGTGCCAGCAGCTTGACTAGCGGGGGCACAGATACGCAGTATTTT
.,TRBD1,14,TRBJ1-4,TRBV7-6,CASSQGQGGEKLFF,TGTGCCAGCAGCCAAGGACAGGGCGGTGAAAAACTGTTTTTT
.,.,14,TRBJ1-6,TRBV27,CASKLTAYNSPLHF,TGTGCCAGCAAGTTGACAGCCTATAATTCACCCCTCCACTTT
.,.,15,TRBJ1-5,TRBV5-1,CASSLAGHPSDPQHF,TGCGCCAGCAGCTTGGCGGGACATCCATCAGACCCCCAGCATTTT
.,TRBD1,16,TRBJ1-4,TRBV25-1,CASSASTGRTSEKLFF,TGTGCCAGCAGTGCTTCGACAGGGCGAACAAGTGAAAAACTGTTTTTT
.,TRBD1,17,TRBJ1-4,TRBV18,CASSPDRPAATNEKLFF,TGTGCCAGCTCACCGGACAGGCCGGCGGCAACTAATGAAAAACTGTTTTTT
.,.,15,TRBJ2-3,TRBV7-8,CASSLLALNSDTQYF,TGTGCCAGCAGCTTATTAGCGCTGAATTCAGATACGCAGTATTTT
few,.,15,TRBJ1-5,TRBV3-1/TRBV3-2,CASSQDLTGNQPQHF,TGTGCCAGCAGCCAAGATCTTACAGGGAATCAGCCCCAGCATTTT
.,.,15,TRBJ1-3,TRBV5-1,CASSYGLFSGNTIYF,TGCGCCAGCAGCTATGGACTCTTCTCTGGAAACACCATATATTTT
many,.,13,TRBJ2-3,TRBV9,CASSVRVGDTQYF,TGTGCCAGCAGCGTCAGGGTGGGAGATACGCAGTATTTT
.,.,13,TRBJ2-7,TRBV5-1,CASSTAPGGEQYF,TGCGCCAGCTCGACTGCGCCGGGTGGCGAGCAGTACTTC
few,.,13,TRBJ1-1,TRBV18,CASSTGQNTEAFF,TGTGCCAGCTCAACAGGGCAAAACACTGAAGCTTTCTTT
.,.,15,TRBJ2-2,TRBV7-8,CASSFGQINTGELFF,TGTGCCAGCAGCTTTGGACAGATAAACACCGGGGAGCTGTTTTTT
.,.,15,TRBJ1-5,TRBV19,CASSIGGDFGQPQHF,TGTGCCAGTAGTATAGGGGGGGACTTCGGCCAGCCCCAGCATTTT
.,TRBD2,16,TRBJ2-7,TRBV5-1,CASSWRLAGRSYEQYF,TGCGCCAGCAGCTGGAGACTAGCGGGACGGTCCTACGAGCAGTACTTC
.,.,14,TRBJ1-6,TRBV6-5,CASGGTSNNSPLHF,TGTGCCAGTGGGGGGACCTCCAATAATTCACCCCTCCACTTT
.,TRBD1,15,TRBJ2-7,TRBV3-1/TRBV3-2,CASSQDGTGLGEQYF,TGTGCCAGCAGCCAAGATGGGACAGGGCTTGGGGAGCAGTACTTC
.,TRBD2,15,TRBJ2-3,TRBV9,CASSAKRGETDTQYF,TGTGCCAGCAGCGCGAAGCGGGGGGAGACAGATACGCAGTATTTT
.,TRBD1,14,TRBJ1-1,TRBV11-2,CASSLKGGHTEAFF,TGTGCCAGCAGCTTGAAAGGGGGCCATACTGAAGCTTTCTTT
.,.,13,TRBJ1-2,TRBV3-1/TRBV3-2,CASRGGEGYGYTF,TGTGCCAGCCGAGGGGGGGAAGGCTATGGCTACACCTTC
.,TRBD1,16,TRBJ2-1,TRBV5-1,CASSLEGTVSYNEQFF,TGCGCCAGCAGCTTGGAGGGGACAGTATCCTACAATGAGCAGTTCTTC
.,.,17,TRBJ1-3,TRBV5-1,CASSLAANSGLGNTIYF,TGCGCCAGCAGCTTGGCCGCGAACAGCGGGTTGGGAAACACCATATATTTT
.,.,15,TRBJ1-5,TRBV7-2,CASSLGGGETGPQHF,TGTGCCAGCAGCTTAGGAGGGGGGGAGACGGGGCCCCAGCATTTT
.,TRBD2,18,TRBJ2-5,TRBV19,CASSIDPALAGEEETQYF,TGTGCCAGTAGTATAGACCCCGCCCTAGCGGGGGAGGAAGAGACCCAGTACTTC